This is a list of T cell receptor beta chains from one sample in a study of cytomegalovirus exposure and HLA in healthy donors. Profiled with immunoSEQ multiplex PCR; TCRdb holds only in-frame clones, not every one. The data contain 180,000 or so clones, around 83% of them singletons. Source material: PBMCs. These receptors all stem from a woman between 50 and 59 years old in good health and CMV-seropositive. Both conserved end residues are part of each CDR3. The D gene is left open where the match is weak. Part of the rows lack a size; the others show once, few, many or a class for expanded clones.

j_gene,abundance,v_gene,d_gene,CDR3aa,CDR3nt
TRBJ2-7,-,TRBV4-1,TRBD2,CASSQAPGLAGTYEQYF,TGCGCCAGCAGCCAAGCCCCGGGACTAGCGGGAACCTACGAGCAGTACTTC
TRBJ1-1,once,TRBV4-1,TRBD1,CASSPSTVDREAFF,TGCGCCAGCAGCCCCTCAACAGTGGACAGGGAAGCTTTCTTT
TRBJ2-5,-,TRBV4-1,TRBD2,CASSQTPPGGDQETQYF,TGCGCCAGCAGCCAAACCCCCCCGGGAGGGGACCAAGAGACCCAGTACTTC
TRBJ1-3,-,TRBV11-2,-,CASSNHRDNSGNTIYF,TGTGCCAGCAGCAACCACCGGGACAACTCTGGAAACACCATATATTTT
TRBJ2-3,-,TRBV19,TRBD2,CASSPIAGSTDTQYF,TGTGCCAGTAGTCCAATAGCGGGGAGCACAGATACGCAGTATTTT
TRBJ1-4,-,TRBV18,-,CASSPPRGFNEKLFF,TGTGCCAGCTCACCTCCCCGGGGGTTTAATGAAAAACTGTTTTTT
TRBJ2-5,-,TRBV18,TRBD1,CASSQRDRGQETQYF,TGTGCCAGCTCACAAAGGGACAGGGGGCAAGAGACCCAGTACTTC
TRBJ2-5,few,TRBV28,TRBD2,CASSLRTSGLVKTQYF,TGTGCCAGCAGTTTAAGGACTAGCGGGTTAGTGAAGACCCAGTACTTC
TRBJ2-7,-,TRBV5-1,-,CASSLGQIEYEQYF,TGCGCCAGCAGCTTAGGACAGATAGAGTACGAGCAGTACTTC
TRBJ1-2,-,TRBV10-3,-,CAISVEGGYGYTF,TGTGCCATCAGTGTAGAGGGGGGGTATGGCTACACCTTC
TRBJ2-5,-,TRBV6-1,-,CASSGVLYQETQYF,TGTGCCAGCAGTGGCGTATTGTACCAAGAGACCCAGTACTTC
TRBJ2-5,-,TRBV5-1,TRBD1,CASSSGTGYQETQYF,TGCGCCAGCAGCTCCGGGACAGGGTACCAAGAGACCCAGTACTTC
TRBJ2-1,-,TRBV20-1,-,CSARDQGVQFF,TGCAGTGCTAGAGATCAGGGTGTGCAGTTCTTC
TRBJ1-2,-,TRBV7-8,TRBD1,CASSLHRDSGHYGYTF,TGTGCCAGCAGCCTCCACCGGGACAGCGGGCACTATGGCTACACCTTC
TRBJ2-1,-,TRBV4-3,TRBD1,CASSQGTGGINEQFF,TGCGCCAGCAGCCAAGGGACAGGGGGGATAAATGAGCAGTTCTTC
TRBJ2-5,-,TRBV28,TRBD2,CASRLAGKEQYF,TGTGCTAGCCGGCTAGCGGGAAAAGAGCAGTACTTC
TRBJ1-5,-,TRBV28,-,CASLAGKEGQPQHF,TGTGCCAGCTTGGCGGGGAAGGAAGGTCAGCCCCAGCATTTT
TRBJ1-2,-,TRBV5-4,TRBD1,CASSSSTGGWGYTF,TGTGCCAGCAGTTCATCTACAGGGGGCTGGGGCTACACCTTC
TRBJ2-7,-,TRBV4-1,-,CASSHQYEQYF,TGCGCCAGCAGCCATCAATACGAGCAGTACTTC
TRBJ2-7,once,TRBV5-3,-,CARSTTVSFLDYEQYF,TGTGCCAGAAGCACTACCGTCTCGTTTTTGGACTACGAGCAGTACTTC
TRBJ2-2,few,TRBV15,-,CATSDRSNTGELFF,TGTGCCACCAGCGACAGGTCCAACACCGGGGAGCTGTTTTTT
TRBJ1-6,-,TRBV6-1,TRBD1,CASSVGTGKGSPLHF,TGTGCCAGCAGTGTAGGGACAGGGAAAGGTTCACCCCTCCACTTT
TRBJ1-2,-,TRBV6-6,-,CASSRAPGPPNYGYTF,TGTGCCAGCAGCCGGGCCCCAGGGCCGCCGAACTATGGCTACACCTTC
TRBJ2-2,-,TRBV28,TRBD2,CASSLLLAGDAGELFF,TGTGCCAGCAGTTTATTACTAGCGGGAGATGCCGGGGAGCTGTTTTTT
TRBJ2-2,-,TRBV5-1,-,CASSLGQTNTGELFF,TGCGCCAGCAGCTTGGGGCAGACGAACACCGGGGAGCTGTTTTTT
TRBJ1-3,once,TRBV28,TRBD1,CASSLFGQGKYGNTIYF,TGTGCCAGCAGTTTATTCGGACAGGGGAAATATGGAAACACCATATATTTT